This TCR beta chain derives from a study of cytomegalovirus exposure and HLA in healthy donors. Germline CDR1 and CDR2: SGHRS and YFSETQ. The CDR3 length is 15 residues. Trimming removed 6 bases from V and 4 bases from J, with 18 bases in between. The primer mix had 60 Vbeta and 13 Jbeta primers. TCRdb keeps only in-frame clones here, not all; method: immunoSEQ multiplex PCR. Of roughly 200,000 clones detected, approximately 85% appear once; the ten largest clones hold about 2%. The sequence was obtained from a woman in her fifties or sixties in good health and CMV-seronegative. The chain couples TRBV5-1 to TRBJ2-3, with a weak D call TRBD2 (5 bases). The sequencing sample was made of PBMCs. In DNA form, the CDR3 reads TGCGCCAGCACACAGAGTGGTCGGCGGGCAGATACGCAGTATTTT. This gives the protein CASTQSGRRADTQYF.